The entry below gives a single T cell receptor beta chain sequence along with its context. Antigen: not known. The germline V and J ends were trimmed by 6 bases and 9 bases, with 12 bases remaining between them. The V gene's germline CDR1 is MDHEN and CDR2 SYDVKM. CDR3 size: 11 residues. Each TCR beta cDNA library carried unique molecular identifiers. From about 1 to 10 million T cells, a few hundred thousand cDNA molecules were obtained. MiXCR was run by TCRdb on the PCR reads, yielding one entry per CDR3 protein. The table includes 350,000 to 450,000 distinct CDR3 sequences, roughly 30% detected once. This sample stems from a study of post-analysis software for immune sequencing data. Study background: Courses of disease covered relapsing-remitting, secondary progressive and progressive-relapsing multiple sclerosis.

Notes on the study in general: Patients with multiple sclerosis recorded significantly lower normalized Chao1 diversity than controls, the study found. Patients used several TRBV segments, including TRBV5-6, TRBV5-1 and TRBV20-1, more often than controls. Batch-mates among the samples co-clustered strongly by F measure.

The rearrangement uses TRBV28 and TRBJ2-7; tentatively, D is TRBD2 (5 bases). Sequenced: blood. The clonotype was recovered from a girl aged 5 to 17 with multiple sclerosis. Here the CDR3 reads CASSSEARQYF. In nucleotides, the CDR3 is TGTGCCAGCAGCTCGGAGGCCAGGCAGTACTTC.